This T cell receptor (beta chain) was profiled in a study of CD8 T cells in ankylosing spondylitis. TCRdb fed the 5' RACE reads into MiXCR, producing one record per CDR3 protein. The sample has roughly 250,000 distinct CDR3 sequences, roughly 8.6% seen once. In its sample, this clonotype was seen many times. This TCR was recovered from a male donor with ankylosing spondylitis or in good health (not recorded which). Sequences were obtained from blood, either unsorted or a sorted T cell fraction (not recorded which).

The CDR3 DNA reads TGTGCCAGCAGTCCCTTAGGGGGGAATGGGGAGACCCAGTACTTC. It encodes CASSPLGGNGETQYF. The chain employs TRBV12-3 or TRBV12-4 and TRBJ2-5; TRBD1 or TRBD2 may be the D gene (6 bases each). The V gene lost 5 bases and the J gene lost 5 bases, with 18 bases spanning the gap. The CDR3 is made up of 15 amino acids.